This T cell receptor (beta chain) is from a study of blood T cell repertoires in COVID-19. Profiling relied on immunoSEQ multiplex PCR, and the TCRdb table lists in-frame clones only, not all of them. The data show 200,000 to 300,000 clones, with 88% seen just once and 0.95% to 1% held by the top ten. The clonotype comes from a woman aged 40 to 50 who had recovered from COVID-19. Sequences were obtained from peripheral blood.

The DNA of the CDR3 is TGTGCCAGCAGGCCGTGGTGGGAGGCAAGAGCCTACGAGCAGTACGTC. The encoded protein is CASRPWWEARAYEQYV. The chain links TRBV9 to TRBJ2-7, with D perhaps matching TRBD2 (6 bases). V lost 5 bases, J lost 2 bases, and 20 bases lay in between. Germline V gene lookup returns CDR1 SGDLS and CDR2 YYNGEE. This CDR3 region has 16 residues.